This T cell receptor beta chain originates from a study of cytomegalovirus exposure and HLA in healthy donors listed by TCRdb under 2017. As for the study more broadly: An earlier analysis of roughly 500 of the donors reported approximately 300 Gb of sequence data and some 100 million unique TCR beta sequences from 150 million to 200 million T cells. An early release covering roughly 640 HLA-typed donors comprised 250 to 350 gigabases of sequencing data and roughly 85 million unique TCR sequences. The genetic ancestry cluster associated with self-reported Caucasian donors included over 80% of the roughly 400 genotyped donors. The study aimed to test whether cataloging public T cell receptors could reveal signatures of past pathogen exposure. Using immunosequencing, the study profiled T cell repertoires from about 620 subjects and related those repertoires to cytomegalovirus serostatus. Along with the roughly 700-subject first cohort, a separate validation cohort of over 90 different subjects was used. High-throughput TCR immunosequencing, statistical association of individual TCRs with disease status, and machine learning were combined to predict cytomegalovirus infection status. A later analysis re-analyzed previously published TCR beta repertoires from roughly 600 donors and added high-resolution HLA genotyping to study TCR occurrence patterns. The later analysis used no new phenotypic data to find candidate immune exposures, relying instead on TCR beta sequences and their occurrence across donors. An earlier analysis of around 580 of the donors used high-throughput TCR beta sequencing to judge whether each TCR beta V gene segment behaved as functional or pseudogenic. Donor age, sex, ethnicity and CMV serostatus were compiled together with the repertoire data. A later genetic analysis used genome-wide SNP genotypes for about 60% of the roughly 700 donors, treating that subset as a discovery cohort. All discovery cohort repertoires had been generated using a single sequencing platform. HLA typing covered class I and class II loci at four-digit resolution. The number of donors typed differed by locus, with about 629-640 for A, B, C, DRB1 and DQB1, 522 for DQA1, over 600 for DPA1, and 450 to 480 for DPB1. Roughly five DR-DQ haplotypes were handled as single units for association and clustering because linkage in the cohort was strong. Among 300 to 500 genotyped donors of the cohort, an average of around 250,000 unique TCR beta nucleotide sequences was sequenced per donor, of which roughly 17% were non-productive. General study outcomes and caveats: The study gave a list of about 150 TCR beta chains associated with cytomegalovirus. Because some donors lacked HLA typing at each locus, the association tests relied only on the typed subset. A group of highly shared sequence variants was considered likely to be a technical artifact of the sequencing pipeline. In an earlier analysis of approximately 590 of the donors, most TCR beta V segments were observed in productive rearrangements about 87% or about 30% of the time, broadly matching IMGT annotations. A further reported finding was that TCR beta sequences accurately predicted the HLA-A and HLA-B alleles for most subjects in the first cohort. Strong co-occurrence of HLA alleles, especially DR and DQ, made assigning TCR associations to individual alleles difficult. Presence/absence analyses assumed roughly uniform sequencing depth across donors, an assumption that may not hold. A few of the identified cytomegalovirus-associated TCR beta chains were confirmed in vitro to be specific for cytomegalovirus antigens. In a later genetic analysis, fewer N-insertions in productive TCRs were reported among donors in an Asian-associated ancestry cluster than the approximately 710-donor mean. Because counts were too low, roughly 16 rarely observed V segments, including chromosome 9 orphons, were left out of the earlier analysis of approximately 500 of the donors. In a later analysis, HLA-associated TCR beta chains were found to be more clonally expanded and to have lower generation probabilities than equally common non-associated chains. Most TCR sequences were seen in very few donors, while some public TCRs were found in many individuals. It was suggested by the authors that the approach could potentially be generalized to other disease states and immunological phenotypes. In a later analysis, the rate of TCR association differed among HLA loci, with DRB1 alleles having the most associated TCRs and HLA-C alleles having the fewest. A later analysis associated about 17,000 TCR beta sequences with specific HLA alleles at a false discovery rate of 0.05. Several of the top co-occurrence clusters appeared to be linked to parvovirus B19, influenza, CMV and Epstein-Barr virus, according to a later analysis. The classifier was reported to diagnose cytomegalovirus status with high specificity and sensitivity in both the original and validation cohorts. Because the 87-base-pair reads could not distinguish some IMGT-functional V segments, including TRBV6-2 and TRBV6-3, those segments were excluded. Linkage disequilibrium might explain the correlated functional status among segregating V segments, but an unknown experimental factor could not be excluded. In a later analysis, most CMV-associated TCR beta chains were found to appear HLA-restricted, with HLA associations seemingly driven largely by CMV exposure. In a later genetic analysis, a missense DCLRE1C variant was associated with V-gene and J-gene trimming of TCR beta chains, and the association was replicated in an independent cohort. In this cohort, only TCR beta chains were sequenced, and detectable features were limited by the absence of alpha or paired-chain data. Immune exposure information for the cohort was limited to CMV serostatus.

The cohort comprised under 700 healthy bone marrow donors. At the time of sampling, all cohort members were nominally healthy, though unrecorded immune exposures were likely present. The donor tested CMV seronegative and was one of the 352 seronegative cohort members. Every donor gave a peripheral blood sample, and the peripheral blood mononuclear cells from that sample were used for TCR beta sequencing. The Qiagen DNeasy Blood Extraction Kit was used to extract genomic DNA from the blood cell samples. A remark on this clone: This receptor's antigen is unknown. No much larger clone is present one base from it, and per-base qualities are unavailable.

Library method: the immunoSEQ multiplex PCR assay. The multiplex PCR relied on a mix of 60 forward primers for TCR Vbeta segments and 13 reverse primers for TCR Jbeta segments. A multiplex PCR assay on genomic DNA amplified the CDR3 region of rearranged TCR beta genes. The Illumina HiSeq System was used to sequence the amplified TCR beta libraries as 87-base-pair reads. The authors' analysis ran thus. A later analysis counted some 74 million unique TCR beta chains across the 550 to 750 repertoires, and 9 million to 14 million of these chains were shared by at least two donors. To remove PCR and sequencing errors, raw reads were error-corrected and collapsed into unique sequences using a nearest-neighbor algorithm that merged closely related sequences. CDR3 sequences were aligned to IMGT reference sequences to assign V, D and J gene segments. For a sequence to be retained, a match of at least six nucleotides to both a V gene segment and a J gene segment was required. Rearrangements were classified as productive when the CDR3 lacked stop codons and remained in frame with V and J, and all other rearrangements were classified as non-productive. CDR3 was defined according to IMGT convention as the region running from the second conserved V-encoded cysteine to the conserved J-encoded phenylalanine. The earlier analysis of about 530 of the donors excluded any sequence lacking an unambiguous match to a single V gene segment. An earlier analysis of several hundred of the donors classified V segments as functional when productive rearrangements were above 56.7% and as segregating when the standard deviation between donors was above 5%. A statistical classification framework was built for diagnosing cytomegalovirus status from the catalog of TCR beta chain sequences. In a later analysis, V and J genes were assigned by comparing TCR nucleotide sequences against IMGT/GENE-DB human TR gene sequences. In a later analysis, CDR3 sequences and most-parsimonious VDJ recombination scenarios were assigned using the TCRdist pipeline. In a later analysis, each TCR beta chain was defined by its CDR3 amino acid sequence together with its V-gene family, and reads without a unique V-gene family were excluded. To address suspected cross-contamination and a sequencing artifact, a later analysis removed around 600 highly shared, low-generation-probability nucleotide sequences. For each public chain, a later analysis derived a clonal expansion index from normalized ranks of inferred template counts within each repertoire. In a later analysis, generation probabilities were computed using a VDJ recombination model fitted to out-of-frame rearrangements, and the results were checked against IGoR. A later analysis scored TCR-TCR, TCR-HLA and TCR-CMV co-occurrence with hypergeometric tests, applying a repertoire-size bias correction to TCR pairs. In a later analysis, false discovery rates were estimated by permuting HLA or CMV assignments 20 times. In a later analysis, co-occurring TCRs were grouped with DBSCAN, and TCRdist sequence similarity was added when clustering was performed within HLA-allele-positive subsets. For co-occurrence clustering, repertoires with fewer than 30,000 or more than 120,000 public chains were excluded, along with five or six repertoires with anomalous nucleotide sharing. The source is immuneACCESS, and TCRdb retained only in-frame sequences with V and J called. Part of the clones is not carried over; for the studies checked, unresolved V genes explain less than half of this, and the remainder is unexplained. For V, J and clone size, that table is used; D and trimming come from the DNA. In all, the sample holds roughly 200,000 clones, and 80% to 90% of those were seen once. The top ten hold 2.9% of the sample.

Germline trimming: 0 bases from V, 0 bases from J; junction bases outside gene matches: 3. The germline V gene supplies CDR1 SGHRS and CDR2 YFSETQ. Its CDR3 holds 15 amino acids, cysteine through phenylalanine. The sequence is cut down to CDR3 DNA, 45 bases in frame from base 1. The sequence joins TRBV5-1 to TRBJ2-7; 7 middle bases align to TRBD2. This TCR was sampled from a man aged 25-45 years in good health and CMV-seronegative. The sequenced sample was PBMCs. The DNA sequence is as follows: TGCGCCAGCAGCTTGGAGTGGGGGGGCTCCTACGAGCAGTACTTC. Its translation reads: CASSLEWGGSYEQYF.